The T cell receptor (beta chain) described here comes from a study of cytomegalovirus exposure and HLA in healthy donors. Study observations and caveats: The authors enumerated over 150 TCR beta chains as linked to cytomegalovirus.

A remark on this clone: No antigen is known for it.

Assay used: immunoSEQ multiplex PCR; TCRdb lists only in-frame clones, some missing. The sample gives about 140,000 clones, roughly 90% of which show up once; just under 3% is in the top ten. Trimming took 3 bases from V and 0 from J; bases not matched to a gene: 3. This CDR3 has 15 residues. Per the germline V gene, CDR1 is MNHEY and CDR2 is SMNVEV (reference sequence). The sequenced material came from PBMCs. The J gene is TRBJ2-3, the V gene TRBV27, with 7 bases lining up with TRBD2. This clonotype originated in a man aged 18 to 30 in good health and CMV-seronegative. The CDR3 spells CASSFLAASTDTQYF. The DNA of the CDR3 is TGTGCCAGCAGTTTTCTAGCGGCTAGCACAGATACGCAGTATTTT.